The clone carrying this T cell receptor (beta chain) was detected a few times. Its antigen remains unidentified. What was sequenced were expressed TCRB transcripts, since all of the isolated RNA had been reverse transcribed. TCRdb's table, derived via immunoSEQ multiplex PCR, lists solely in-frame clones and lacks some. The top ten hold approximately 0.019% of the sample, which has 350,000 to 450,000 clones, more than 13% seen once. The sample comes from a study of beta chain features in type 1 diabetes. Broader study findings: The study found moderately but significantly shorter TCRB CDR3s in all four CD4+ subsets of Type 1 diabetes patients.

Every donor provided one heparinised blood draw, which averaged approximately 100 mL. The sequencing input was naive CD4+ T cells from blood. The receptor's source is a woman between 18 and 29 years old in good health.

CDR3 coding DNA: TGTGCCAGCAGCCAAGATCCGTTCCAAGAGACCCAGTACTTC. As protein: CASSQDPFQETQYF. This chain joins TRBV4-2 and TRBJ2-5, with D uncertain. V was shortened by 0 bases and J by 1 base, with 6 bases between the two germline ends. Germline V gene data show CDR1 as LGHNA and CDR2 as YNFKEQ. The CDR3 runs 14 residues.